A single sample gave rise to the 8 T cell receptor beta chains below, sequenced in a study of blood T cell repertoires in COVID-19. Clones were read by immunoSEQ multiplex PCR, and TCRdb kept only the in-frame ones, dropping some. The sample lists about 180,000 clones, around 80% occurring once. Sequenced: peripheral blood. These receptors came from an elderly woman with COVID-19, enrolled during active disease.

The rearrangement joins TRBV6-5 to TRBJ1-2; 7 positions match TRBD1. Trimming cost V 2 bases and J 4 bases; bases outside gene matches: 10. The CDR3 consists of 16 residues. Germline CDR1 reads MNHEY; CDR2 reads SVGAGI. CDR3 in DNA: TGTGCCAGCAGTTACGGGACAGAGCCCGGCATCTATGGCTACACCTTC. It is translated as CASSYGTEPGIYGYTF.

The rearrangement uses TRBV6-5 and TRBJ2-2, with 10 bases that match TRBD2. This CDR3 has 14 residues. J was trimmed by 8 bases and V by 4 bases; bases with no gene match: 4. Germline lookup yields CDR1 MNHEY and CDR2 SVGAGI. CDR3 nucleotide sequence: TGTGCCAGCAGTTGGACTAGCGGTATTGGGGAGCTGTTTTTT. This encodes CASSWTSGIGELFF.

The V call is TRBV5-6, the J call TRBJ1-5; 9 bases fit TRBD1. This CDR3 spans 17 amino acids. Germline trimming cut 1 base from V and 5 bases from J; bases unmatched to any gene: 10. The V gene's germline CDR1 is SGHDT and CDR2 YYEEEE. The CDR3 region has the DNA TGTGCCAGCAGCTTGTGGTGGACAGGGGCGAGGGATCAGCCCCAGCATTTT. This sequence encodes CASSLWWTGARDQPQHF.

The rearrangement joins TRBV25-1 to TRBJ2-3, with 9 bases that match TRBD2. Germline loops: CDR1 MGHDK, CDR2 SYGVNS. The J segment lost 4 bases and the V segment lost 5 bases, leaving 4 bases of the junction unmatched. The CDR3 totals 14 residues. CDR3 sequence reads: CASSSSGGPDTQYF. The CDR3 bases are TGTGCCAGCAGTAGTAGCGGGGGACCAGATACGCAGTATTTT.

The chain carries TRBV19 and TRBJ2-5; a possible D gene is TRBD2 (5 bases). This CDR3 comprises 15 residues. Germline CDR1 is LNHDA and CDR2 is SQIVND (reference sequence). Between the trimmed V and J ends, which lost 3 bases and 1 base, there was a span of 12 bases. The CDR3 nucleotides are TGTGCCAGTAGTATGGGGAGAACCCTCCAAGAGACCCAGTACTTC. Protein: CASSMGRTLQETQYF.

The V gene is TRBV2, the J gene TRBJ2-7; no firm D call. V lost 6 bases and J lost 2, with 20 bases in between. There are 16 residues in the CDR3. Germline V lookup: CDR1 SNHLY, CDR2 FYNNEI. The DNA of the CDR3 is TGTGCCAGCAGGGCAGATTACGACCAAGGAGCCTACGAGCAGTACTTC. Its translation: CASRADYDQGAYEQYF.

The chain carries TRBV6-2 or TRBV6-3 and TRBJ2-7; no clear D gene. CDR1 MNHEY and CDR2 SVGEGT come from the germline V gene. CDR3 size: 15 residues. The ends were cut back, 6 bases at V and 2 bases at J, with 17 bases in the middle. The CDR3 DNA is TGTGCCAGCAGCCGAGCAGGCAATCTCGCCTACGAGCAGTACTTC. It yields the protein CASSRAGNLAYEQYF.

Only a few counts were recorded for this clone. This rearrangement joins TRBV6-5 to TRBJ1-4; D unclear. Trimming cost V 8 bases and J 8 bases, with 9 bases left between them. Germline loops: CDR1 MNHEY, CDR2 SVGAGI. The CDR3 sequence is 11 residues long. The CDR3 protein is CASGPPEKLFF. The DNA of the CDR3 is TGTGCCAGCGGCCCACCAGAAAAACTGTTTTTT.